This record looks at one T cell receptor beta chain sequence and its context. This may come from a read error, since a much larger clone is one base off. The data were obtained in a study of T cells in Graves' hyperthyroidism and ophthalmopathy. Exclusion criteria comprised uncontrolled infection, other autoimmune disease, pregnancy or lactation. CDR3 length equals 14 residues. Trimming left V 1 base short and J 6 bases short, with 13 bases between. CDR1 is SGHDT and CDR2 is YYEEEE in the germline V gene. RNA transcripts gave rise to amplified TCR beta CDR3 regions. RT-PCR in the first round (using the HTBI primer set) targeted the TCR CDR3. Each CDR3 protein gets one entry after TCRdb re-called the multiplex PCR reads with MiXCR. The sample holds a few hundred thousand distinct CDR3 sequences, approximately 14% seen once.

Sequencing was carried out using blood. This chain joins TRBV5-6 and TRBJ1-2; D ambiguous. The TCR was taken from a woman between 18 and 30 years old with Graves' hyperthyroidism. CDR3 amino acids: CASSLRDGPHGYTF. The CDR3 nucleotides read TGTGCCAGCAGCTTGCGCGACGGTCCCCATGGCTACACCTTC.